Detailed here is one TCR beta chain. The data belong to a study of blood T cell repertoires in COVID-19. Turning to the study itself: COVID-19 samples collected from the United States, Italy and Spain covered acute and convalescent phases. Sources were T cells, B-cell-depleted T cells, or PBMCs; the material itself was cDNA or gDNA.

This CDR3 contains 17 residues. V trimming: 5 bases; J trimming: 9 bases; junction bases outside the gene matches: 19. Germline values: CDR1 MNHNY, CDR2 SVGAGI (reference sequence). Original analysis: Reference gene primer amplification yielded estimated nucleated cell counts. The data were produced by immunoSEQ multiplex PCR, yet TCRdb's version contains in-frame clones alone and is incomplete. The V and J calls and the clone size are those of that table, but D and trimming were determined from the DNA. Altogether roughly 250,000 clones are present, approximately 85% being singletons, with the ten largest covering about 4%.

The source material was peripheral blood. This chain uses TRBV6-6 with TRBJ2-1; 7 positions agree with TRBD1. The sequence was obtained from a man over 45 with acute or convalescent COVID-19. CDR3 in DNA: TGTGCCAGCAGTCCTATTCCCCGGACAGGTTCGCGTGGTGAGCAGTTCTTC. It translates to CASSPIPRTGSRGEQFF.